The clone carrying this T cell receptor (beta chain) was recorded a few times. TCRdb independently ran MiXCR on the RT-PCR reads; one entry per CDR3 protein. The sample lists about 680,000 distinct CDR3 sequences; approximately 15% were seen once. Germline CDR1 MNHNS, CDR2 SASEGT. The CDR3 totals 12 residues. Trimming shortened V by 7 bases and J by 0 bases, and 7 bases separated the two germline ends. The chain uses TRBV6-1 and TRBJ2-7, with TRBD1 as a possible D gene (6 bases). The sample consisted of memory CD4+ T cells from blood. This TCR derives from a female donor in good health, serving as a healthy control. CDR3 bases: TGTGCCAGCACGGGACACTCCTACGAGCAGTACTTC. Encoded protein: CASTGHSYEQYF.